Sequencing of this T cell receptor beta chain was carried out in a study of cytomegalovirus exposure and HLA in healthy donors. Whole-study context: The roughly 110 validation repertoires were reported in a later analysis to have been generated on the same platform as the roughly 720 first-cohort repertoires.

About this clone itself: Its antigen remains unidentified.

Method: immunoSEQ multiplex PCR; TCRdb's copy keeps in-frame clones and lacks some. The table shows around 63,000 clones, with 90% to 96% occurring only once. The V gene end was trimmed by 10 bases and the J gene end by 5 bases; junction bases not matched to a gene: 8. CDR3 length: 13 amino acids. CDR1 and CDR2 from the germline V gene are ENHRY and SYGVKD. Study-wide points: In vitro, three CMV-associated chains proved specific for CMV antigens. The TCR clusters that emerged in the first cohort tended, a later analysis found, to co-occur in the 110 or so validation repertoires. The study recorded fewer than 200 TCR beta chains that were cytomegalovirus-associated.

This chain joins TRBV10-3 and TRBJ2-5; TRBD1 agrees at 9 bases. Sequencing input: PBMCs. The origin of this receptor is a woman aged 18 to 35 in good health and CMV-seronegative. DNA for the CDR3: TGTGCCACCAGCGGGACAGGGAGGGAGACCCAGTACTTC. This sequence encodes CATSGTGRETQYF.